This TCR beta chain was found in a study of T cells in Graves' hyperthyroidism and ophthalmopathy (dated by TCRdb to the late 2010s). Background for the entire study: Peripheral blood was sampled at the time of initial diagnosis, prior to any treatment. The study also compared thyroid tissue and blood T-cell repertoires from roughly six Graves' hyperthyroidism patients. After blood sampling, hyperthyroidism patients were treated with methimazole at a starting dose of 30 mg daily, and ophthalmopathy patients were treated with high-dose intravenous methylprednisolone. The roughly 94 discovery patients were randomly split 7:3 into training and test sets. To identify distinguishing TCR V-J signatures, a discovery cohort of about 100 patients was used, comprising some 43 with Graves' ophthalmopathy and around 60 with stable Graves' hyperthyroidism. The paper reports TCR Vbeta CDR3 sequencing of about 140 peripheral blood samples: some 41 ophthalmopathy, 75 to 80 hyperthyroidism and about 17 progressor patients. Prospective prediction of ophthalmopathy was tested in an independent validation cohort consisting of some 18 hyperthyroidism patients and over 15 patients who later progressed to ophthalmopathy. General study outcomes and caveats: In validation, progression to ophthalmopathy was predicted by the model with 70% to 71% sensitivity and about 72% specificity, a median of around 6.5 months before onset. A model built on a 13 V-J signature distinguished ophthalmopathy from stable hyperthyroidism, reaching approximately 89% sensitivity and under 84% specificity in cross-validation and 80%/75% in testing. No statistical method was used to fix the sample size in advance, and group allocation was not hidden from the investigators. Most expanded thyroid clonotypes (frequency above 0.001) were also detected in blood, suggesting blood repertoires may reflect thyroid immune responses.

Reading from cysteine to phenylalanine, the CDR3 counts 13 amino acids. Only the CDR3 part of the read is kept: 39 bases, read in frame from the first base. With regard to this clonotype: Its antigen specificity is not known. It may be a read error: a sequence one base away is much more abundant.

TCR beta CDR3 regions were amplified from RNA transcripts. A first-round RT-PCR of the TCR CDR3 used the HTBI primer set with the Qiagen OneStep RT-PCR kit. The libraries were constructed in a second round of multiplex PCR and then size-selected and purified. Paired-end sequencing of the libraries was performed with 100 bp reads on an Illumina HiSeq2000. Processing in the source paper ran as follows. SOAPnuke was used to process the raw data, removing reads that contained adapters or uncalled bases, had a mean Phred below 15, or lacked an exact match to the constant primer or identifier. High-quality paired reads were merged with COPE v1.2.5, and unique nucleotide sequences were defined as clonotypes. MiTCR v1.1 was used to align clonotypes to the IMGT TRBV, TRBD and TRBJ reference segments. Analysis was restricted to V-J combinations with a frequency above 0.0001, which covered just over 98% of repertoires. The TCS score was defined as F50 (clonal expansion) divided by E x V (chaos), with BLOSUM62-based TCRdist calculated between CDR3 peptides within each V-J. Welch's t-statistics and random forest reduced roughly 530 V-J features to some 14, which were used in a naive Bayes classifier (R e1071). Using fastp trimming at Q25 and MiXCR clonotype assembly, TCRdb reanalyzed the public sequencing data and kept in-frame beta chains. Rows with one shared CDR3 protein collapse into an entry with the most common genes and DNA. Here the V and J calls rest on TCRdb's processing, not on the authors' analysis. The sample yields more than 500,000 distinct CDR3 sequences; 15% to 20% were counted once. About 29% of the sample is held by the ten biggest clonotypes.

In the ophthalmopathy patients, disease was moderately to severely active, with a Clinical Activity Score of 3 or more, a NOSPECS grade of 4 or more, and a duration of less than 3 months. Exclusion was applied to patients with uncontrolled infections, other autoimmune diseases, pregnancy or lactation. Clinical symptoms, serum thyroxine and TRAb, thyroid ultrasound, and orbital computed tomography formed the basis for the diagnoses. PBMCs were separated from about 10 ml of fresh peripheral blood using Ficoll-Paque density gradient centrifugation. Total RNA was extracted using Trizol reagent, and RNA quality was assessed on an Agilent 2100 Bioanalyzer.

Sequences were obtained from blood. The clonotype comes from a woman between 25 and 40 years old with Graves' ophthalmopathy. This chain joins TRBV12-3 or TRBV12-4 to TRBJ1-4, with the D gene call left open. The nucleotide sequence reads TGTGTCAGCAGCGACACAACTAATGAAAAACTGTTTTTT. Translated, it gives CVSSDTTNEKLFF.